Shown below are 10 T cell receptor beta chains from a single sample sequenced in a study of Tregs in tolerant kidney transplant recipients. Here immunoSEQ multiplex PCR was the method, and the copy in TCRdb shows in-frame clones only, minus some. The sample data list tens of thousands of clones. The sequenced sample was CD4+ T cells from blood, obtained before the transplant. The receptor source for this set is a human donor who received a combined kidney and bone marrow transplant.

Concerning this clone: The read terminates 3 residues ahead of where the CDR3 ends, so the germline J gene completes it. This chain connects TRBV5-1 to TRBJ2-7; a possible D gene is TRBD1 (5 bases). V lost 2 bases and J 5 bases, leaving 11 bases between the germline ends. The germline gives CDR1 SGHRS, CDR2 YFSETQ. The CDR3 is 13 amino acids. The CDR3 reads CASSFAGLNEQYF. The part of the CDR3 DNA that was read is TGCGCCAGCAGCTTTGCAGGGCTCAACGAG.

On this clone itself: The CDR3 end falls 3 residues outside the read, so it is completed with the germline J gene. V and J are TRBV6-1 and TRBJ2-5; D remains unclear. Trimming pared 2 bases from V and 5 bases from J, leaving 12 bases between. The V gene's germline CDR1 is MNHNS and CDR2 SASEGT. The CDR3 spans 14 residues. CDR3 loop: CASSEHLSGETQYF. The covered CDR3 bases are TGTGCCAGCAGTGAACATCTCTCCGGGGAGACC.

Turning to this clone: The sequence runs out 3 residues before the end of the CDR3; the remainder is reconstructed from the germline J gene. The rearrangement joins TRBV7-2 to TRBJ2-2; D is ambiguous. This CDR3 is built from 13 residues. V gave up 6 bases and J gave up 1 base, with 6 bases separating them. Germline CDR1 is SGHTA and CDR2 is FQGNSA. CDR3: CASSPQNTGELFF. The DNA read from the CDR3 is TGTGCCAGCAGTCCACAGAACACCGGGGAG.

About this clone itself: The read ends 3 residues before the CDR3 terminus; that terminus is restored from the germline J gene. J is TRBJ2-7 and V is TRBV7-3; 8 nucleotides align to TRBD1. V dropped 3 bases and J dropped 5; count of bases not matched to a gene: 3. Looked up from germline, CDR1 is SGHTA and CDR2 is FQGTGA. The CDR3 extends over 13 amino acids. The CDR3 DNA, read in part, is TGTGCCAGCAGCTTCGCAGGGGGCCACGAG. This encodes CASSFAGGHE. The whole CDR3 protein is CASSFAGGHEQYF.

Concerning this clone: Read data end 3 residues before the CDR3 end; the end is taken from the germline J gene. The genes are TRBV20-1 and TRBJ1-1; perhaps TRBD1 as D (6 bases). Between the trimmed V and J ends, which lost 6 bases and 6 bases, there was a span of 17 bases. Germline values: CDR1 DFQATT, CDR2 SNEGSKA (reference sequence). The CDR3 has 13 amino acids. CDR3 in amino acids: CSAPQGWVSEAFF. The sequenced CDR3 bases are TGCAGTGCCCCGCAGGGGTGGGTTTCTGAA.

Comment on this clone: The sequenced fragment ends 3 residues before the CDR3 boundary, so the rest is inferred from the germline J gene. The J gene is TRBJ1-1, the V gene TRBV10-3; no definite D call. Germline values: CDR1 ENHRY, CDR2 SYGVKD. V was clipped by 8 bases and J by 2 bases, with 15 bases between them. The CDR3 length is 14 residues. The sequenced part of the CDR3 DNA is TGTGCCATCGCGGACCGGGGAGGTAACACTGAA. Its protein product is CAIADRGGNTE. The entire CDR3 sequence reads CAIADRGGNTEAFF.

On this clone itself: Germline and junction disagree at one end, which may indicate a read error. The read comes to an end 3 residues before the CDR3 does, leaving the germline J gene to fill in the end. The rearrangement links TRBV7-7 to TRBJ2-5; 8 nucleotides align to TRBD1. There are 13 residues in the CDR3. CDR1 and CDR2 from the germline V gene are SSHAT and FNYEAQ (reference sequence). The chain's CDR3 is CASSRTGKETQYF. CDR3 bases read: TGTGCTAGCAGCCGGACAGGGAAAGAGACC. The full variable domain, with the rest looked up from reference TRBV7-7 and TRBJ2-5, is GAGVSQSPRYKVTKRGQDVTLRCDPISSHATLYWYQQALGQGPEFLTYFNYEAQPDKSGLPSDRFSAERPEGSISTLTIQRTEQRDSAMYRCASSRTGKETQYFGPGTRLLVL.

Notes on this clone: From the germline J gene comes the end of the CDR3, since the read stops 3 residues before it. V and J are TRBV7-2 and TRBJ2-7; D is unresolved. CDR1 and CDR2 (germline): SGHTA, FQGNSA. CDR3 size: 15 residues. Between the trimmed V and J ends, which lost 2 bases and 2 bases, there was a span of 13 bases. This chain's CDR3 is CASSLSPGGAYEQYF. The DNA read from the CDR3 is TGTGCCAGCAGCTTAAGCCCCGGTGGTGCCTACGAG.

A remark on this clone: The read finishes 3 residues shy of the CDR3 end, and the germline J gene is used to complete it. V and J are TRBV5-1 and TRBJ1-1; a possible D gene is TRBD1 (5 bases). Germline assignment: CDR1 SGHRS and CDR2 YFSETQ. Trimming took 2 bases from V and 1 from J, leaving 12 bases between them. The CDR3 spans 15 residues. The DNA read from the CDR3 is TGCGCCAGCAGCTTCGGGGGGGACGGGAACACTGAA. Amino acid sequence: CASSFGGDGNTE. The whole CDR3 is CASSFGGDGNTEAFF.

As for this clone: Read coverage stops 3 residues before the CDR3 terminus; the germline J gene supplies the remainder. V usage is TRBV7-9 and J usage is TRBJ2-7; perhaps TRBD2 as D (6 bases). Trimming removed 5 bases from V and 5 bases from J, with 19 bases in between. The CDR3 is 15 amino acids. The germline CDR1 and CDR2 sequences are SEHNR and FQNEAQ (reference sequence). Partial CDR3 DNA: TGTGCCAGCAGCCGAGGCGGGGTCAGGGTGGACGAG. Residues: CASSRGGVRVDE. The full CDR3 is CASSRGGVRVDEQYF.